These 10 T cell receptor beta chains were all obtained from the same sample, sequenced in a study of follicular helper T cells after annual influenza vaccination. The time point was: 2015-2016 season, 7 days after influenza vaccination. Clones were sequenced by immunoSEQ multiplex PCR, and TCRdb holds only the in-frame ones, with some missing. The table includes about 4,200 clones, roughly 82% detected once. The sequences come from CXCR5+ CD38- circulating T follicular helper cells from blood, collected 7 days after influenza vaccination. Noted subset: circulating Tfh, non-naive CD4+CXCR5+PD-1+ (ICOS+CD38+ or ICOS-CD38-). Receptor source: an adult who received the influenza vaccine.

The chain recombines TRBV2 with TRBJ2-3; D remains ambiguous. Germline V lookup: CDR1 SNHLY, CDR2 FYNNEI. V was cut by 4 bases and J by 6 bases, with 2 bases left in between. The CDR3 covers 10 residues. CDR3: CASSVDTQYF. CDR3 in DNA: TGTGCCAGCAGTGTTGATACGCAGTATTTT.

The rearrangement links TRBV20-1 to TRBJ1-3; weak D call: TRBD1 (6 bases). This CDR3 spans 11 amino acids. Trimming removed 3 bases at V and 16 bases at J, with 16 bases between. The germline V gene has CDR1 DFQATT and CDR2 SNEGSKA (reference sequence). Here the CDR3 DNA reads TGCAGTGCTAGCACACAGGGAAACTCTTATTTT. This translates into CSASTQGNSYF.

This clone was observed a few times. The CDR3 bases are TGTGCCAGCAAAGGGGGGACAGGAGGATACGAGCAGTACTTC. Protein sequence: CASKGGTGGYEQYF. This chain links TRBV2 with TRBJ2-7, with 8 bases that match TRBD1. This CDR3 has 14 residues. V trimming: 7 bases; J trimming: 4 bases; junction bases outside the gene matches: 9. CDR1 and CDR2 (germline): SNHLY, FYNNEI. The full variable domain, rest sourced from reference TRBV2 and TRBJ2-7, is EPEVTQTPSHQVTQMGQEVILRCVPISNHLYFYWYRQILGQKVEFLVSFYNNEISEKSEIFDDQFSVERPDGSNFTLKIRSTKLEDSAMYFCASKGGTGGYEQYFGPGTRLTVT.

The chain couples TRBV10-3 to TRBJ2-3, with D possibly TRBD2 on 6 matching bases. Germline V gene lookup returns CDR1 ENHRY and CDR2 SYGVKD. There are 12 residues in the CDR3. V lost 4 bases to trimming and J lost 5 bases, with 7 bases between them. CDR3 sequence: CAISGGEDTQYF. In nucleotides, the CDR3 is TGTGCCATCAGTGGCGGGGAAGATACGCAGTATTTT.

This chain connects TRBV5-6 to TRBJ2-1; 9 nucleotides match TRBD2. The germline gives CDR1 SGHDT, CDR2 YYEEEE. Germline trimming cut 3 bases from V and 3 bases from J; bases unmatched to any gene: 7. This CDR3 is built from 16 residues. The CDR3 protein is CASSSLAGSGYNEQFF. The CDR3 region has the DNA TGTGCCAGCAGCTCACTAGCGGGTTCGGGCTACAATGAGCAGTTCTTC.

Concerning this clone itself: Without the conserved terminal phenylalanine or tryptophan, this CDR3 likely stems from a read error. The DNA is omitted, as the CDR3 cannot be located on it reliably, and the CDR3 follows TCRdb's listing. This chain uses TRBV30 with TRBJ1-2; TRBD1 is taken as the D call from the table, unchecked against the DNA. Germline V gene sequence: CDR1 GTSNPN, CDR2 SVGIG (reference sequence). The CDR3 length is 13 residues, termini included. The CDR3 spells CAWSVLSGTGMSL.

The rearrangement uses TRBV2 and TRBJ2-7; TRBD1 agrees at 9 bases. This CDR3 has 15 amino acids. J gave up 0 bases and V 6 bases, and 6 bases lay outside the gene matches. Germline values: CDR1 SNHLY, CDR2 FYNNEI. The CDR3 is CASRTQGASSYEQYF. The CDR3 DNA reads as TGTGCCAGCAGGACACAGGGGGCCAGCTCCTACGAGCAGTACTTC.

The V call is TRBV4-3, the J call TRBJ2-5; TRBD2 agrees at 8 bases. Germline CDR1 reads LGHNA; CDR2 reads YSLEER. V was clipped by 2 bases and J by 5 bases; unmatched bases: 13. The CDR3 consists of 17 residues. The CDR3 DNA reads as TGCGCCAGCAGCCAACACGGGACTAGGAGGGAGGGTGAGACCCAGTACTTC. It translates to CASSQHGTRREGETQYF.

This clone has only one observation. V gene TRBV5-3 combines with J gene TRBJ1-4; 9 positions agree with TRBD1. TRBV5-3 is an ORF; its function is uncertain. This CDR3 comprises 12 residues. The CDR3 loop reads CPRDRENEKLFF. The CDR3 nucleotides are TGTCCCCGGGACAGGGAAAATGAAAAACTGTTTTTT.

The V call is TRBV4-1, the J call TRBJ2-3; 7 positions match TRBD2. This CDR3 is 17 amino acids long. Trimming removed 0 bases from V and 5 bases from J; junction bases left unmatched: 11. The V gene's germline CDR1 is MGHRA and CDR2 YSYEKL. CDR3 coding DNA: TGCGCCAGCAGCCAAGAGACGGGGCGGGAGCGCAGAGATACGCAGTATTTT. This codes for CASSQETGRERRDTQYF.